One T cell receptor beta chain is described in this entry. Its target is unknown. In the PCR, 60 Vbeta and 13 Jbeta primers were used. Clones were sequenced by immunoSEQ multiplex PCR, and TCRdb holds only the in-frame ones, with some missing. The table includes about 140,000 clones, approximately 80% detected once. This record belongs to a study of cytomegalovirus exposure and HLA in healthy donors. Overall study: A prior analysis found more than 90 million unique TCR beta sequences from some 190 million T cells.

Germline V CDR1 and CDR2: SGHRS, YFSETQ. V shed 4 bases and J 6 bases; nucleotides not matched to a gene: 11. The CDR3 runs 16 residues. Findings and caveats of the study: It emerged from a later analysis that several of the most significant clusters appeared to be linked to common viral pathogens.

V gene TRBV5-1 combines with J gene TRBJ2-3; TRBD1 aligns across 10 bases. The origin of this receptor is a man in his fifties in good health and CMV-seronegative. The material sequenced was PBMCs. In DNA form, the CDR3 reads TGCGCCAGCAGCCAAACGTGGACAGGGGGGAGGGATACGCAGTATTTT. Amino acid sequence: CASSQTWTGGRDTQYF.